Below, 13 T cell receptor beta chains from the same sample are listed, as sequenced in a study of tumor-infiltrating lymphocytes in primary liver carcinoma. Each 20-30 mg portion of unsorted bulk tissue served as the source for co-extraction of RNA and DNA. The researchers produced TCR beta cDNA from around 500 ng total RNA with a constant-region primer. Libraries of TCR beta came from three nested multiplex PCR rounds with slightly modified ARM-PCR. A C-beta reverse primer was combined with TRBV1-TRBV30 forward primers in the first two PCR rounds, and each round had about 10 cycles. TCRdb itself ran the multiplex PCR reads through MiXCR, one entry per CDR3 protein. This sample has more than 45,000 distinct CDR3 sequences; over 75% occur once, and the top ten carry less than 25%. Material: liver tumor tissue from sampling region 5. Subset given: tumor region T5, tumor centre. The receptors were sampled from a man aged 40-49 years with primary liver carcinoma and hepatitis B virus infection.

A remark on this clonotype: One junction end does not reproduce the germline sequence, and a read error may be involved. The chain recombines TRBV11-1 with TRBJ1-2; no reliable D call. The CDR3 has 13 amino acids. In germline, CDR1 is SGHAT, CDR2 FQDESV (reference sequence). For the CDR3, the DNA is TGTGCCAGCAGCTTCGTCCACAACTATGGCTACGCCTTC. It is translated as CASSFVHNYGYAF.

Note on this clonotype: The limits of the CDR3 on the DNA are not certain, so only TCRdb's listed CDR3 is given. This rearrangement joins TRBV29-1 to TRBJ2-2; the table's D call of TRBD1 was not tested on the DNA. Including both end residues, the CDR3 is 14 amino acids long. From germline, CDR1 is SQVTM and CDR2 ANQGSEA. The CDR3 protein is CSVEGGRTPGSCFF.

Points on this clonotype: At one end, the junction sequence differs from germline, possibly due to a read error. V is TRBV11-2 and J is TRBJ1-1; unclear D gene. This CDR3 is built from 15 residues. Germline loops: CDR1 SGHAT, CDR2 FQNNGV. The CDR3 protein is CASSLHLGPPGEASF. Written as DNA, the CDR3 is TGTGCCAGCAGCTTACATCTGGGCCCGCCTGGTGAAGCTTCCTTT.

As for this clonotype: Relative to the germline gene, one junction end is altered; a read error may explain this. The chain has TRBV4-1 and TRBJ1-2, with D possibly matching TRBD1 (5 bases). Germline loops: CDR1 MGHRA, CDR2 YSYEKL. This CDR3 comprises 14 residues. CDR3 nucleotide sequence: TGCGCCAGCAGCCAAGGGGACGGGAACTATGGTTACACCTTC. As protein: CASSQGDGNYGYTF.

The CDR3 sequence is CASSPPWAEAFF. The CDR3 coding sequence is TGTGCCAGCAGTCCCCCCTGGGCTGAAGCTTTCTTT. This sequence joins TRBV12-3 or TRBV12-4 and TRBJ1-1, with unresolved D. V was pared by 5 bases and J by 6 bases, with 10 bases between. The CDR3 consists of 12 residues.

For this clonotype: A read error may produce the germline difference seen at one junction end. This chain links TRBV12-3 or TRBV12-4 with TRBJ2-1, with a tentative D call TRBD1 (6 bases). There are 15 residues in the CDR3. The CDR3 DNA is TGTGCCAGCAATTTATGGGGGCACATGTTCAATGAGCAGTTCTTC. Its protein is CASNLWGHMFNEQFF.

In the case of this clonotype: One junction end does not reproduce the germline sequence, and a read error may be involved. The chain uses TRBV6-5 and TRBJ1-6; no clear D gene. CDR3 size: 17 residues. Germline V CDR1 and CDR2: MNHEY, SVGAGI. CDR3 coding DNA: TGTGCCAACAGCTCCCCGTTGCGCGGGCTTTCGAATTCACCTCTCCACTTT. Encoded protein: CANSSPLRGLSNSPLHF.

This chain joins TRBV29-1 and TRBJ2-5; D remains ambiguous. The CDR3 is 15 residues long. Deletions cut 4 bases from V and 4 bases from J, with 19 bases between. CDR1 and CDR2 from the germline V gene are SQVTM and ANQGSEA. CDR3 amino acids: CSVAPLVVTGETQYF. The DNA for the CDR3 is TGCAGCGTTGCTCCTCTTGTGGTAACGGGAGAGACCCAGTACTTC.

Of note for this clonotype: The germline gene is not matched at one end of the junction; a read error may be the cause. This chain joins TRBV4-3 and TRBJ2-1; 7 bases are shared with TRBD2. The germline V gene encodes CDR1 LGHNA and CDR2 YSLEER. The length of the CDR3 is 15 residues. The CDR3 spells CAISQGRGDYNVQFF. The CDR3 coding sequence is TGCGCCATCAGCCAAGGCCGTGGGGACTACAATGTGCAGTTCTTC.

Notes on this clonotype: Since the CDR3 does not end with the conserved phenylalanine or tryptophan, this likely comes from a read error. Written as DNA, the CDR3 is TGTGCCAGTCAGAGGGCCGCTTTGAATGAAGCTTTCTAT. This codes for CASQRAALNEAFY. V and J are TRBV19 and TRBJ1-1; no clear D. Germline V lookup: CDR1 LNHDA, CDR2 SQIVND (reference sequence). This CDR3 region has 13 residues. V was pared by 8 bases and J by 7 bases, with 17 bases between.

About this clonotype: One end of the junction is discordant with germline, which a read error may explain. V usage is TRBV6-6 and J usage is TRBJ1-3, with D maybe TRBD1 (6 bases). The CDR3 covers 15 residues. Germline assignment: CDR1 MNHNY and CDR2 SVGAGI (reference sequence). The CDR3: CARSPGGGSGNTIYF. The CDR3 DNA reads TGTGCCAGAAGTCCCGGGGGGGGCTCTGGTAACACCATATATTTT.

J is TRBJ2-5 and V is TRBV7-9, with D possibly matching TRBD2 (5 bases). V was cut by 1 base and J by 9 bases, with 15 bases left in between. Germline CDR1 and CDR2: SEHNR and FQNEAQ (reference sequence). This CDR3 has 14 amino acids. The CDR3, as DNA: TGTGCCAGCAGCTTAGTAGCGAGAGTGGAAGCCCAGTACTTC. It encodes CASSLVARVEAQYF.

As regards this clonotype: No conserved phenylalanine or tryptophan is present at the end of the CDR3, so a read error is the likely explanation. No DNA is shown, since the ends of the CDR3 on it are uncertain; the CDR3 is the one TCRdb lists. The chain is built from TRBV5-1 and TRBJ2-5; the table's TRBD1 call for D was not verified on the DNA. Termini included, the CDR3 measures 15 amino acids. Germline V gives CDR1 SGHRS, CDR2 YFSETQ. The CDR3 spells CASSPDRVRQETRYS.